The 5 T cell receptor beta chains presented below share a single source sample, sequenced in a study of control samples from healthy donors and cancer patients (dated by TCRdb to between 2020 and 2021). The library came from the immunoSEQ multiplex PCR assay. TCRdb re-hosts the immuneACCESS table, in-frame sequences only. Its copies lack some clones; in the studies checked, an unresolved V gene accounts for under half of them, and the cause for the rest is not known. This sample gives roughly 200,000 clones in total; roughly 94% of them show up just once. The top ten constitute around 1.5% of the sample. The sample consisted of blood. These receptor sequences come from a man in his fifties in good health.

This clone appeared once. V gene TRBV7-9 combines with J gene TRBJ1-1, with unresolved D. This CDR3 region has 10 residues. Germline V gene sequence: CDR1 SEHNR, CDR2 FQNEAQ (reference sequence). Trimming left V 7 bases short and J 0 bases short, with 0 bases between. The CDR3 nucleotides read TGTGCCAGCATGAACACTGAAGCTTTCTTT. Translating gives CASMNTEAFF.

This chain links TRBV11-3 with TRBJ2-5; perhaps TRBD1 as D (5 bases). This CDR3 has 12 amino acids. Trimming stripped 5 bases from V and 1 base from J, with 5 bases between. Germline CDR1 and CDR2: SGHNT and YENEEA. The CDR3 sequence: CASSGAQETQYF. CDR3 nucleotides: TGTGCCAGCAGCGGGGCCCAAGAGACCCAGTACTTC.

This chain joins TRBV4-2 and TRBJ1-4, with D perhaps TRBD1 (5 bases). Per the germline V gene, CDR1 is LGHNA and CDR2 is YNFKEQ. The V and J ends lost 0 bases and 8 bases respectively, with 16 bases between them. This CDR3 has 16 amino acids. The CDR3 DNA sequence: TGTGCCAGCAGCCAAGATTTGGGGCTGGGTTGGGAAAAACTGTTTTTT. Translation gives CASSQDLGLGWEKLFF.

This sequence joins TRBV3-1 (or the pseudogene TRBV3-2) and TRBJ1-6; the D is unclear. The germline V and J ends were trimmed by 1 base and 5 bases, with 6 bases remaining between them. The CDR3 runs to 14 residues. CDR1 LGHDT and CDR2 YNNKEL come from the germline V gene (reference sequence). The CDR3: CASSQAADNSPLHF. The CDR3 nucleotides read TGTGCCAGCAGCCAAGCGGCAGATAATTCACCCCTCCACTTT.

This chain connects TRBV7-9 to TRBJ2-7; D tentatively reads TRBD1 or TRBD2 (5 bases each). V shed 5 bases and J shed 0 bases, with 11 bases lying between them. This CDR3 contains 14 residues. Germline CDR1 is SEHNR and CDR2 is FQNEAQ (reference sequence). The CDR3 reads CASSPNGASYEQYF. Here the CDR3 DNA reads TGTGCCAGCAGCCCCAACGGGGCCTCCTACGAGCAGTACTTC.